This TCR beta chain was sequenced for a study of Ad26.COV2.S vaccination and SARS-CoV-2 variants. Treatment in this sample: around 19 received Ad26.COV2.S at low or high dose, single or two shots; 5 received placebo; per-sample allocation not given. Sampling occurred on day 63 after the first vaccine or placebo injection. Data came from immunoSEQ multiplex PCR; TCRdb stores just in-frame clones and leaves some out. The sample includes about 350,000 clones, approximately 81% of them seen just once. From germline, CDR1 is LGHNA and CDR2 YSLEER. V was clipped by 0 bases and J by 2 bases, with 17 bases between them. The CDR3 length is 18 residues.

Here the sequenced sample was peripheral blood, taken in a trial of Ad26.COV2.S vaccine versus placebo. The receptor was isolated from a person between 18 and 65 years old who received the Ad26.COV2.S COVID-19 vaccine or a placebo. The J gene is TRBJ2-1, the V gene TRBV4-3; D is perhaps TRBD2 (6 bases). CDR3 in amino acids: CASSQDRGLGSAYNEQFF. CDR3 nucleotides: TGCGCCAGCAGCCAAGATCGGGGGTTGGGGAGCGCCTACAATGAGCAGTTCTTC.